The rows below give T cell receptor beta chains drawn from one sample of a study of blood T cell repertoires in COVID-19. Data came from immunoSEQ multiplex PCR; TCRdb stores just in-frame clones and leaves some out. The sample contains around 310,000 clones, 90% of which appear only once. The specimen was peripheral blood. These TCRs come from a woman in her thirties or forties with COVID-19, enrolled during active disease. CDR3s include the opening cysteine and the closing phenylalanine or tryptophan. Fields, in order: D gene, clone size, V gene, J gene, CDR3 DNA, CDR3 protein. D genes are given only for firm matches. Size is stated for part of the rows, as once, few or many counts, or as a class when the clone is expanded.

TRBD1,.,TRBV5-1,TRBJ2-2,TGCGCCAGCAGCCCACAGGGGGCGGTCGGGGAGCTGTTTTTT,CASSPQGAVGELFF
TRBD2,.,TRBV2,TRBJ2-5,TGTGCCAGCAGACGCCAGCGGGACCCACAAGAGACCCAGTACTTC,CASRRQRDPQETQYF
.,.,TRBV27,TRBJ2-6,TGTGCCAGCAGTTTACGGAGCATCTCTGGGGCCAACGTCCTGACTTTC,CASSLRSISGANVLTF
.,.,TRBV5-1,TRBJ1-4,TGCGCCAGCAGCTTGAAAACAGGTGGTGGGCTGAATGAAAAACTGTTTTTT,CASSLKTGGGLNEKLFF
.,.,TRBV12-3/TRBV12-4,TRBJ2-3,TGTGCCAGCCGCGGACTGGGGACAGATACGCAGTATTTT,CASRGLGTDTQYF
TRBD1,.,TRBV4-1,TRBJ2-7,TGCGCCAGCAGCCGAGGGACAGGCGCTGCCGAGCAGTACTTC,CASSRGTGAAEQYF
TRBD1,.,TRBV19,TRBJ1-5,TGTGCCAGTAGCGACAGGGCGGGCCAGCCCCAGCATTTT,CASSDRAGQPQHF
.,.,TRBV19,TRBJ2-7,TGTGCCAGTAGTATGAGACACCTCTCCTACGAGCAGTACTTC,CASSMRHLSYEQYF
TRBD1,few,TRBV6-2/TRBV6-3,TRBJ2-7,TGTGCCAGCAGCCCTCGGACAGGGGCCAGGAGCTCCTACGAGCAGTACTTC,CASSPRTGARSSYEQYF
.,.,TRBV27,TRBJ1-4,TGTGCCAGCAGTCGAGGGTCCCCTAATGAAAAACTGTTTTTT,CASSRGSPNEKLFF
.,once,TRBV5-3,TRBJ1-5,TGTGCCAGAAGCGTTTATAGCAATCAGCCCCAGCATTTT,CARSVYSNQPQHF
.,.,TRBV24-1,TRBJ2-1,TGTGCCACCAGTATTCCAAATGAGCAGTTCTTC,CATSIPNEQFF